The 11 T cell receptor beta chains below were found in one sample sequenced in a study of CD8 T cells in ankylosing spondylitis. TCRdb used MiXCR to reprocess the 5' RACE reads, holding one entry per CDR3 protein. The data hold approximately 220,000 distinct CDR3 sequences, with more than 25% observed a single time. Sequenced material: blood, either unsorted or a sorted T cell fraction (not recorded which). The receptor set was obtained from a male donor with ankylosing spondylitis or in good health (not recorded which).

This clonotype was detected many times. The chain employs TRBV7-3 and TRBJ2-3; 11 bases line up with TRBD2. Germline V gene lookup returns CDR1 SGHTA and CDR2 FQGTGA. The CDR3 contains 18 residues. Trimming took 1 base from V and 2 from J; bases not matched to a gene: 8. This chain's CDR3 is CASSLKGLAEGNTDTQYF. In nucleotides, the CDR3 is TGTGCCAGCAGCTTAAAGGGACTAGCGGAGGGGAACACAGATACGCAGTATTTT. Together with reference TRBV7-3 and TRBJ2-3, the CDR3 gives the full variable domain: GAGVSQTPSNKVTEKGKYVELRCDPISGHTALYWYRQSLGQGPEFLIYFQGTGAADDSGLPNDRFFAVRPEGSVSTLKIQRTERGDSAVYLCASSLKGLAEGNTDTQYFGPGTRLTVL.

The sample holds a few counts of this clonotype. The chain links TRBV12-3 or TRBV12-4 to TRBJ2-1; D not certain. CDR3 length: 15 residues. V was shortened by 3 bases and J by 0 bases, with 9 bases between the two germline ends. The CDR3 spells CASSFGGNSYNEQFF. In DNA form, the CDR3 reads TGTGCCAGCAGTTTCGGCGGAAACTCCTACAATGAGCAGTTCTTC.

This chain joins TRBV3-1 and TRBJ2-1; perhaps D is TRBD1 or TRBD2 (5 bases each). V lost 4 bases and J lost 9, with 13 bases in between. Per the germline V gene, CDR1 is LGHDT and CDR2 is YNNKEL (reference sequence). The CDR3 is 13 residues long. The CDR3 protein is CASSRGTTGEQFF. The CDR3 DNA reads as TGTGCCAGCAGCCGTGGGACGACGGGTGAGCAGTTCTTC.

The table lists this clonotype with many counts. V is TRBV5-6 and J is TRBJ1-1, with 7 positions matching TRBD1. The CDR3 has 16 residues. Germline CDR1 SGHDT, CDR2 YYEEEE. V shed 4 bases, J shed 5 bases, and the junction held 14 bases outside the gene matches. The CDR3 spells CASSPNTGVGGTEAFF. CDR3 nucleotides: TGTGCCAGCAGCCCCAACACAGGGGTAGGAGGGACTGAAGCTTTCTTT.

This clonotype was seen a handful of times. This chain links TRBV15 with TRBJ2-5; maybe TRBD1 (6 bases). Germline CDR1 is LNHNV and CDR2 is YYDKDF (reference sequence). The CDR3 is made up of 13 amino acids. The V and J ends lost 0 bases and 4 bases respectively, with 6 bases between them. CDR3 region: CATSRDRGETQYF. CDR3 in DNA: TGTGCCACCAGCAGAGACAGGGGAGAGACCCAGTACTTC.

V usage is TRBV6-5 and J usage is TRBJ2-3; D tentatively fits TRBD1 or TRBD2 (5 bases each). Looked up from germline, CDR1 is MNHEY and CDR2 is SVGAGI. This CDR3 comprises 16 residues. V lost 0 bases and J lost 0, with 10 bases in between. CDR3 in amino acids: CASSYSTGGSTDTQYF. CDR3 sequence (DNA): TGTGCCAGCAGTTACTCCACAGGCGGGAGCACAGATACGCAGTATTTT.

Comment on this clonotype: This may arise from a read error, as a much more abundant clone is one base away. This CDR3 reads CASSQTSFYEQYF. As DNA, the CDR3 is TGCGCCAGCAGCCAAACAAGCTTCTACGAGCAGTACTTC. The genes are TRBV5-1 and TRBJ2-7; D call uncertain. The CDR3 is 13 amino acids. Germline V CDR1 and CDR2: SGHRS, YFSETQ. V lost 4 bases to trimming and J lost 3 bases, with 11 bases between them.

For this clonotype: A much more abundant neighbour one base away suggests this may be a read error. This chain joins TRBV20-1 and TRBJ2-1, with 8 nucleotides matching TRBD2. CDR3 length: 17 amino acids. Germline V gives CDR1 DFQATT, CDR2 SNEGSKA (reference sequence). Unmatched junction bases numbered 17, after V lost 4 bases and J lost 6 bases. The CDR3 spells CSAMISSGSLTGNEQFF. CDR3 in DNA: TGCAGTGCTATGATTTCCAGCGGGAGTCTCACGGGCAATGAGCAGTTCTTC.

This rearrangement joins TRBV20-1 to TRBJ2-1; 8 nucleotides agree with TRBD1. From germline, CDR1 is DFQATT and CDR2 SNEGSKA (reference sequence). Trimming took 1 base from V and 9 from J; bases not matched to a gene: 11. The CDR3 loop spans 15 amino acids. The CDR3 here is CSARGATGAGSEQFF. In DNA form, the CDR3 reads TGCAGTGCTAGAGGGGCGACAGGGGCTGGGTCTGAGCAGTTCTTC.

This clonotype was found many times. The chain links TRBV11-2 to TRBJ2-1; TRBD2 matches 13 bases. The CDR3 consists of 14 residues. Germline V gene sequence: CDR1 SGHAT, CDR2 FQNNGV. The V segment lost 2 bases and the J segment 13 bases; nucleotides outside the gene matches: 5. The CDR3 region has the DNA TGTGCCAGCAGCTTACCCCGGACTAGCGGGAGACAGTTCTTC. Encoded protein: CASSLPRTSGRQFF.

This clonotype was seen at least ten times. The chain carries TRBV20-1 and TRBJ2-7; 11 bases are a match to TRBD2. The CDR3 has 14 residues. J gave up 4 bases and V 5 bases, and 7 bases lay outside the gene matches. From germline, CDR1 is DFQATT and CDR2 SNEGSKA (reference sequence). The CDR3 reads CSAQLAGGGYEQYF. The DNA of the CDR3 is TGCAGTGCTCAGCTAGCGGGAGGCGGGTACGAGCAGTACTTC.